Presented here are 20 T cell receptor beta chains from one specimen sequenced in a study of OX40 agonist ivuxolimab in advanced cancers. Clones were read by immunoSEQ multiplex PCR, and TCRdb kept only the in-frame ones, dropping some. Found here are approximately 80,000 clones, about 90% of them singletons; the top ten hold roughly 0.4%. The source was CD4+ or CD8+ T cells sorted from blood, collected in a trial of the OX40 agonist ivuxolimab. These receptors all come from an adult with an advanced solid tumor such as melanoma, head and neck, liver or kidney cancer.

J is TRBJ2-1 and V is TRBV19; D is uncertain. CDR3 size: 13 residues. V was shortened by 3 bases and J by 4 bases, with 7 bases between the two germline ends. From germline, CDR1 is LNHDA and CDR2 SQIVND (reference sequence). CDR3 protein: CASSIPQYNEQFF. In nucleotides, the CDR3 is TGTGCCAGTAGTATTCCACAGTACAATGAGCAGTTCTTC.

The genes are TRBV5-6 and TRBJ2-3; 14 positions match TRBD2. J was trimmed by 6 bases and V by 5 bases; bases with no gene match: 5. In germline, CDR1 is SGHDT, CDR2 YYEEEE. CDR3 length equals 15 residues. The CDR3 loop reads CASRGTSGSGDTQYF. The CDR3 DNA is TGTGCCAGCAGGGGGACTAGCGGGAGTGGTGATACGCAGTATTTT.

This sequence joins TRBV19 and TRBJ2-7, with D perhaps matching TRBD1 (6 bases). CDR1 is LNHDA, CDR2 SQIVND, per germline (reference sequence). Between the trimmed V and J ends, which lost 10 bases and 1 base, there was a span of 14 bases. The CDR3 is 13 amino acids. The CDR3 region is CATSGEGSYEQYF. CDR3 in DNA: TGTGCCACCTCAGGGGAAGGGTCCTACGAGCAGTACTTC. The variable domain in full, completed from reference TRBV19 and TRBJ2-7, reads DGGITQSPKYLFRKEGQNVTLSCEQNLNHDAMYWYRQDPGQGLRLIYYSQIVNDFQKGDIAEGYSVSREKKESFPLTVTSAQKNPTAFYLCATSGEGSYEQYFGPGTRLTVT.

The CDR3 sequence: CASRPVGAKNIQYF. CDR3 nucleotide sequence: TGTGCCAGTAGGCCGGTAGGGGCCAAAAACATTCAGTACTTC. V usage is TRBV19 and J usage is TRBJ2-4; D is ambiguous. The V gene's germline CDR1 is LNHDA and CDR2 SQIVND (reference sequence). This CDR3 region has 14 residues. Trimming took 6 bases from V and 1 from J, leaving 10 bases between them.

The genes are TRBV11-2 and TRBJ2-3, with 9 bases aligning to TRBD2. This CDR3 has 13 amino acids. Germline CDR1 is SGHAT and CDR2 is FQNNGV. J gave up 6 bases and V 6 bases, and 4 bases lay outside the gene matches. The CDR3: CASSIAGEDTQYF. The CDR3 bases are TGTGCCAGCAGTATAGCGGGGGAGGATACGCAGTATTTT.

Only a few counts were recorded for this clone. The chain joins TRBV6-5 to TRBJ1-3; D is ambiguous. V lost 0 bases to trimming and J lost 1 base, with 10 bases between them. Germline loops: CDR1 MNHEY, CDR2 SVGAGI. This CDR3 is built from 16 residues. The CDR3 bases are TGTGCCAGCAGTTACTCGGCCGGGGTGTCTGGAAACACCATATATTTT. This encodes CASSYSAGVSGNTIYF.

The chain uses TRBV28 and TRBJ1-3, with a weak D call TRBD1 (5 bases). The CDR3 is 15 amino acids. V lost 7 bases and J lost 0, with 13 bases in between. Germline V gene lookup returns CDR1 MDHEN and CDR2 SYDVKM. The CDR3 bases are TGTGCCAGCAAAAATCGGGGGGTCTCTGGAAACACCATATATTTT. Amino acid sequence: CASKNRGVSGNTIYF.

The chain employs TRBV5-1 and TRBJ1-2; tentatively, D is TRBD1 (5 bases). V lost 4 bases to trimming and J lost 8 bases, with 12 bases between them. This CDR3 spans 12 amino acids. The germline V gene has CDR1 SGHRS and CDR2 YFSETQ. Written as DNA, the CDR3 is TGCGCCAGCAGCCTCGACAGTACCGGCTACACCTTC. Translating it yields CASSLDSTGYTF.

For this clone: One end of the junction does not line up with germline, which may come from a read error. The rearrangement uses TRBV11-2 and TRBJ2-1; 9 bases agree with TRBD1. CDR3 length equals 15 residues. Germline CDR1 reads SGHAT; CDR2 reads FQNNGV. The chain's CDR3 is CASSLDRGSYNEQFF. Written as DNA, the CDR3 is TGTGCCAGCAGCCTAGACAGGGGGTCTTACAATGAGCAGTTCTTC.

The rearrangement uses TRBV7-2 and TRBJ2-3, with unresolved D. CDR1 and CDR2 (germline): SGHTA, FQGNSA. V was pared by 2 bases and J by 5 bases, with 11 bases between. The CDR3 is made up of 14 amino acids. The CDR3 is CASSLRFSRDTQYF. The CDR3 DNA is TGTGCCAGCAGCTTAAGGTTCTCCCGAGATACGCAGTATTTT.

V is TRBV27 and J is TRBJ2-2; 13 bases agree with TRBD2. Germline lookup yields CDR1 MNHEY and CDR2 SMNVEV (reference sequence). The trim removed 6 bases at V and 7 bases at J, leaving 14 bases unmatched. The CDR3 covers 18 residues. In DNA, the CDR3 is TGTGCCAGCAGGACACTAGCGGGGGGGCGTCCCGGTGGCGGGGAGCTGTTTTTT. This translates into CASRTLAGGRPGGGELFF.

V gene TRBV14 combines with J gene TRBJ2-5, with a tentative D call TRBD1 (6 bases). The CDR3 spans 11 residues. V shed 5 bases and J shed 5 bases, with 6 bases lying between them. Germline V gene sequence: CDR1 SGHDN, CDR2 FVKESK. The CDR3 nucleotides are TGTGCCAGCAGCAGGGGGGAGACCCAGTACTTC. The encoded protein is CASSRGETQYF.

The chain carries TRBV5-4 and TRBJ1-2; weak D call: TRBD1 (6 bases). Germline V gene lookup returns CDR1 SGHNT and CDR2 YYREEE (reference sequence). The CDR3 runs to 13 residues. The V end lost 1 base, the J end lost 14 bases, and 18 bases lay between the germline ends. The DNA of the CDR3 is TGTGCCAGCAGCTTGAACAGGGAAAAGAGTAAAACCTTC. Translating it yields CASSLNREKSKTF.

This clone was detected a few times. Its ends do not fully match the called genes, so a read error is possible. The chain employs TRBV11-2 and TRBJ2-3; D is undetermined. The CDR3 extends over 12 amino acids. Looked up from germline, CDR1 is SGHAT and CDR2 is FQNNGV. Here the CDR3 reads CASSLEVPAATF. CDR3 nucleotides: TGTGCCAGCAGCTTAGAAGTCCCGGCGGCGACTTTT.

About this clone: Here the CDR3 omits its conserved ending phenylalanine or tryptophan, so a read error is the likely source. The DNA is left out, because the CDR3 cannot be placed on it with certainty; the CDR3 is given as TCRdb lists it. The chain uses TRBV14 and TRBJ1-1; TRBD1 was called by the table and not checked on the DNA. The CDR3 extends over 13 residues, inclusive of both ends. Germline V lookup: CDR1 SGHDN, CDR2 FVKESK. The CDR3: CASSQDGAVDALA.

This clone is a singleton in its sample. The chain links TRBV19 to TRBJ1-4, with 12 bases matching TRBD1. J lost 7 bases, V lost 3 bases, and 0 bases had no gene match. Per the germline V gene, CDR1 is LNHDA and CDR2 is SQIVND (reference sequence). The CDR3 totals 14 residues. In nucleotides, the CDR3 is TGTGCCAGTAGTATGGGACAGGGGGCTGAAAAACTGTTTTTT. It translates to CASSMGQGAEKLFF.

This chain links TRBV9 with TRBJ1-2; D gene uncertain. Germline V gives CDR1 SGDLS, CDR2 YYNGEE. Deletions cut 0 bases from V and 1 base from J, with 10 bases between. The CDR3 totals 15 residues. DNA for the CDR3: TGTGCCAGCAGCGTAGGGGGTAGTTTTAACTATGGCTACACCTTC. It specifies CASSVGGSFNYGYTF.

The V and J genes are TRBV6-6 and TRBJ1-1; D unresolved. The germline CDR1 and CDR2 sequences are MNHNY and SVGAGI (reference sequence). Deletions cut 0 bases from V and 0 bases from J, with 11 bases between. This CDR3 spans 16 amino acids. In nucleotides, the CDR3 is TGTGCCAGCAGTTACTCGTTCGAGGCTATGAACACTGAAGCTTTCTTT. It codes for CASSYSFEAMNTEAFF.

The chain employs TRBV27 and TRBJ2-1; 14 nucleotides agree with TRBD2. Germline loops: CDR1 MNHEY, CDR2 SMNVEV (reference sequence). Germline trimming cut 4 bases from V and 7 bases from J; bases unmatched to any gene: 9. This CDR3 region has 17 residues. CDR3 DNA: TGTGCCAGCAGTTCCTGGGGACTAGCGGGAGCTCGTAATGAGCAGTTCTTC. As protein: CASSSWGLAGARNEQFF.

This clone was observed once. CDR3 nucleotide sequence: TGTGCCAGCGGGACAGGAGGGTCTGAAAAACTGTTTTTT. Translated: CASGTGGSEKLFF. This chain connects TRBV7-2 to TRBJ1-4, with 8 bases identical to TRBD1. The CDR3 totals 13 residues. After removal of 8 bases from V and 7 bases from J, the junction contained 6 bases not matched to a gene. Germline V lookup: CDR1 SGHTA, CDR2 FQGNSA.